These 5 T cell receptor beta chains came from one sample sequenced in a study of blood T cell repertoires in COVID-19. Only in-frame clones appear in the TCRdb table, and some are missing; sequencing was by immunoSEQ multiplex PCR. Of 150,000 to 200,000 clones listed, more than 70% are singletons. The sequenced sample was peripheral blood. All receptors derive from a man aged 55 to 70 with acute or convalescent COVID-19.

The genes are TRBV7-8 and TRBJ1-2; no definite D call. Germline V lookup: CDR1 SGHVS, CDR2 FQNEAQ. Trimming took 1 base from V and 8 from J, leaving 8 bases between them. The CDR3 extends over 12 amino acids. The CDR3: CASSLVAEGYTF. As DNA, the CDR3 is TGTGCCAGCAGCTTAGTCGCGGAGGGCTACACCTTC. Combining the CDR3 with reference TRBV7-8 and TRBJ1-2 gives the whole variable domain GAGVSQSPRYKVAKRGQDVALRCDPISGHVSLFWYQQALGQGPEFLTYFQNEAQLDKSGLPSDRFFAERPEGSVSTLKIQRTQQEDSAVYLCASSLVAEGYTFGSGTRLTVV.

In its sample, this clone was seen once. The CDR3 DNA reads TGTGCCAGCAGCTTATTAGGGGCCAGGAATGAAAAACTGTTTTTT. The encoded protein is CASSLLGARNEKLFF. This chain links TRBV7-2 with TRBJ1-4, with D perhaps matching TRBD1 (5 bases). Trimming left V 2 bases short and J 5 bases short, with 12 bases between. CDR1 and CDR2 from the germline V gene are SGHTA and FQGNSA. The CDR3 sequence is 15 residues long.

V gene TRBV29-1 combines with J gene TRBJ1-2, with a possible D match to TRBD1 (6 bases). The V gene's germline CDR1 is SQVTM and CDR2 ANQGSEA. Trimming took 3 bases from V and 5 from J, leaving 13 bases between them. The CDR3 runs 13 residues. For the CDR3, the DNA is TGCAGCGTTGATTTGGAGGGGGGGTATGGCTACACCTTC. Translated, it gives CSVDLEGGYGYTF. The whole variable domain, remainder taken from reference TRBV29-1 and TRBJ1-2, is SAVISQKPSRDICQRGTSLTIQCQVDSQVTMMFWYRQQPGQSLTLIATANQGSEATYESGFVIDKFPISRPNLTFSTLTVSNMSPEDSSIYLCSVDLEGGYGYTFGSGTRLTVV.

The rearrangement links TRBV10-2 to TRBJ2-1; TRBD2 agrees at 12 bases. The CDR3 has 15 amino acids. Germline CDR1 WSHSY, CDR2 SAAADI. J was trimmed by 6 bases and V by 6 bases; bases with no gene match: 6. CDR3 region: CASRSKLAGGNEQFF. The CDR3 DNA reads as TGCGCCAGCAGGTCGAAACTAGCGGGGGGCAATGAGCAGTTCTTC.

The chain employs TRBV30 and TRBJ1-4; D is unclear. Trimming took off 2 bases at V and 4 bases at J, with 8 bases between the two ends. Germline CDR1 GTSNPN, CDR2 SVGIG (reference sequence). The CDR3 consists of 13 residues. The CDR3 loop is CAWSSGYNEKLFF. The DNA of the CDR3 is TGTGCCTGGAGTTCCGGTTATAATGAAAAACTGTTTTTT.